This entry concerns a single T cell receptor beta chain. The entry originates in a study of blood T cell repertoires in COVID-19. Overall study: Acute-phase and convalescent COVID-19 samples originated in the United States, Italy and Spain. T cells, B-cell-depleted T cells, or PBMCs provided the cDNA or gDNA that served as material.

Trimming stripped 2 bases from V and 0 bases from J, with 8 bases between. Germline V gives CDR1 SGHTA, CDR2 FQGNSA. The CDR3 sequence is 16 residues long. Original analysis: Amplification of reference gene primers provided the estimated nucleated cell counts. Measured with immunoSEQ multiplex PCR; TCRdb has only the in-frame clones, and not every one. The V and J calls and clone size come from that table; D and trimming were worked out from the DNA. This table holds about 160,000 clones, around three quarters found once. V and J are TRBV7-2 and TRBJ2-6; D is ambiguous. The sequencing input was peripheral blood. The source of this sequence is a man aged 55 to 70 with acute or convalescent COVID-19. CDR3 region: CASSLMSRSGANVLTF. The DNA for the CDR3 is TGTGCCAGCAGCTTAATGTCCCGCTCTGGGGCCAACGTCCTGACTTTC.